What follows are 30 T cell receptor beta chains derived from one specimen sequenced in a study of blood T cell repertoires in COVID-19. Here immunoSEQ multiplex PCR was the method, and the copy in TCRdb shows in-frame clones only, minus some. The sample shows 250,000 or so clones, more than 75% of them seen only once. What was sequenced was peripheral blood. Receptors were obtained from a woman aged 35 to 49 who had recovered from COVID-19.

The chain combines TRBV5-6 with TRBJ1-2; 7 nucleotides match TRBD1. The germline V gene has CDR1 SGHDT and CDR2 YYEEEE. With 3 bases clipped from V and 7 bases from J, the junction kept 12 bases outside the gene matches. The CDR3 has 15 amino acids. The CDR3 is CASSYPNDQGGGYTF. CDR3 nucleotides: TGTGCCAGCAGCTACCCCAATGACCAGGGGGGTGGCTACACCTTC.

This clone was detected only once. The CDR3 spells CASSQYGGTEAFF. CDR3 DNA: TGCGCCAGCAGCCAATACGGGGGCACTGAAGCTTTCTTT. The rearrangement uses TRBV4-3 and TRBJ1-1; the D gene is possibly TRBD1 (5 bases). The ends were cut back, 2 bases at V and 4 bases at J, with 8 bases in the middle. Looked up from germline, CDR1 is LGHNA and CDR2 is YSLEER. This CDR3 has 13 amino acids.

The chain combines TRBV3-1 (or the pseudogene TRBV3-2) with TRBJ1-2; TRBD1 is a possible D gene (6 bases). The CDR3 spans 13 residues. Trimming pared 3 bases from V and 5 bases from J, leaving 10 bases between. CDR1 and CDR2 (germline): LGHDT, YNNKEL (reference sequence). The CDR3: CASSQGAPYGYTF. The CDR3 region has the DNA TGTGCCAGCAGCCAGGGGGCCCCATATGGCTACACCTTC.

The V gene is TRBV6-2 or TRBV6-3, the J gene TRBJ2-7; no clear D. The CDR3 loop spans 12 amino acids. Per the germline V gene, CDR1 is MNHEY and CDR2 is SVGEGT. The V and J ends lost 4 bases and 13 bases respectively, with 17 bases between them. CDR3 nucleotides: TGTGCCAGCAGTTTGACCGCCAGCAGGCCTTACTTC. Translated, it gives CASSLTASRPYF.

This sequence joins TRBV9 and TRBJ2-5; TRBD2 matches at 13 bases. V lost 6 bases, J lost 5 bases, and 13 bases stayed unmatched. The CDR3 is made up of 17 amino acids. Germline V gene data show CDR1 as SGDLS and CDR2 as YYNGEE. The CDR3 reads CASTPGGTSGIRETQYF. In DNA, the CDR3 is TGTGCCAGCACCCCGGGGGGGACTAGCGGGATTCGGGAGACCCAGTACTTC. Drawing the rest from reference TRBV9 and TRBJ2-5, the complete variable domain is DSGVTQTPKHLITATGQRVTLRCSPRSGDLSVYWYQQSLDQGLQFLIQYYNGEERAKGNILERFSAQQFPDLHSELNLSSLELGDSALYFCASTPGGTSGIRETQYFGPGTRLLVL.

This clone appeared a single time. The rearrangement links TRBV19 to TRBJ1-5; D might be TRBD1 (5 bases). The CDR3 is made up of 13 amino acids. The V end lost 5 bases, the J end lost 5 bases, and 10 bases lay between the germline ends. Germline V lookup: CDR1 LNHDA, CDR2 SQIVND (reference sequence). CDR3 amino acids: CASSWGRDQPQHF. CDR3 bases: TGTGCCAGTAGTTGGGGGAGGGATCAGCCCCAGCATTTT.

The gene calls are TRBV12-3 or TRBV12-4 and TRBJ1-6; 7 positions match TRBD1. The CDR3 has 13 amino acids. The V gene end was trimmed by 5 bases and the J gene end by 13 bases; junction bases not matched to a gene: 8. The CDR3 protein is CASSGDSVSPLHF. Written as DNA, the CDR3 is TGTGCCAGCAGTGGGGACAGCGTCTCGCCCCTCCACTTT.

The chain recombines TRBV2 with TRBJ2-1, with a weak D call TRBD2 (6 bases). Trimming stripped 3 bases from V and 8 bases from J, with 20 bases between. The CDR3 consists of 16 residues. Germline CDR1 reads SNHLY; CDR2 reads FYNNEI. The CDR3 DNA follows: TGTGCCAGCAGTGACCCTCCAGGCGGGACTGGGGATGAGCAGTTCTTC. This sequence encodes CASSDPPGGTGDEQFF.

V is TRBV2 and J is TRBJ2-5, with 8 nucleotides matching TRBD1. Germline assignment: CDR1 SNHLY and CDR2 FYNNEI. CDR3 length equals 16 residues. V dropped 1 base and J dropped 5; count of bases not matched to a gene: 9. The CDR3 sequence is CASSEGGQAIPETQYF. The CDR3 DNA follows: TGTGCCAGCAGTGAAGGGGGACAGGCAATACCGGAGACCCAGTACTTC.

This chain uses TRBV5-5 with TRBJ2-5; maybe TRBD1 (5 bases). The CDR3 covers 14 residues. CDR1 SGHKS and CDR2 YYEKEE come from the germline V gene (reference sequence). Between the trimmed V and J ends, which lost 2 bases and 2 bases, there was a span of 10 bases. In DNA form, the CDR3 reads TGTGCCAGCAGCTTTTCGCCAGGGCAAGAGACCCAGTACTTC. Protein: CASSFSPGQETQYF.

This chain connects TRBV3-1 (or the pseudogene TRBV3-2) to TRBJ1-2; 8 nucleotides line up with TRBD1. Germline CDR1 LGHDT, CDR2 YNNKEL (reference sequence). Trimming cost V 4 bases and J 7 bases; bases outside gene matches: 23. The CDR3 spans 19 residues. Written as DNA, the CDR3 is TGTGCCAGCAGCCGCCCGGGACAGGAAATTAGTCCCCGCGGCCGTGGCTACACCTTC. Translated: CASSRPGQEISPRGRGYTF.

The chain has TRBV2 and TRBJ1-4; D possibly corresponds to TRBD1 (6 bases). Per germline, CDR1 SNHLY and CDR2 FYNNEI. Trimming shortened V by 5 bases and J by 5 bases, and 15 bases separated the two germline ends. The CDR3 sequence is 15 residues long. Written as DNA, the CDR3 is TGTGCCAGCAGTCCACAGGGAGGGACCAATGAAAAACTGTTTTTT. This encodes CASSPQGGTNEKLFF.

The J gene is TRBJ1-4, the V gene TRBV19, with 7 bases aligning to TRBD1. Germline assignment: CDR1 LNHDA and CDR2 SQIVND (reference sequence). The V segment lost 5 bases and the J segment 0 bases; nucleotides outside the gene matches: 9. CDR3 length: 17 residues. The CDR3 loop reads CASSPTGVGATNEKLFF. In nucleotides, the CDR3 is TGTGCCAGTAGTCCCACAGGGGTTGGTGCAACTAATGAAAAACTGTTTTTT.

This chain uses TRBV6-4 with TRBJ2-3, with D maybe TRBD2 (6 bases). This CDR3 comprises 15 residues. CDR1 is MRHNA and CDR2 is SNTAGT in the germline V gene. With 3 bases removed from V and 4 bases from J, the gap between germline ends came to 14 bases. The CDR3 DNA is TGTGCCAGCAGTGAGGGGGAGGTTGGCGCAGATACGCAGTATTTT. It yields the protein CASSEGEVGADTQYF.

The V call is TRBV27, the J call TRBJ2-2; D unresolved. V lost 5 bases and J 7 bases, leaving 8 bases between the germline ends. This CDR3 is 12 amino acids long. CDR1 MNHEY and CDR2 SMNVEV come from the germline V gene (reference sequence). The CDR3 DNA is TGTGCCAGCAGTCCCCTCGGCGGGGAGCTGTTTTTT. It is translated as CASSPLGGELFF.

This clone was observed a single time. This CDR3 reads CASSAAAGDSGGELFF. Written as DNA, the CDR3 is TGTGCCAGCAGCGCCGCGGCGGGAGACTCGGGCGGGGAGCTGTTTTTT. The genes are TRBV4-2 and TRBJ2-2, with 7 bases lining up with TRBD2. The V gene's germline CDR1 is LGHNA and CDR2 YNFKEQ. The CDR3 has 16 amino acids. V shed 5 bases and J 7 bases; nucleotides not matched to a gene: 13.

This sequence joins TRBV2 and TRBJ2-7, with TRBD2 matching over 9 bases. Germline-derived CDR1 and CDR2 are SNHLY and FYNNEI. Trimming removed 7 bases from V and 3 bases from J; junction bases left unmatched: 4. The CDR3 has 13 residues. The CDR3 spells CASTGGRGYEQYF. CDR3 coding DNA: TGTGCCAGCACGGGCGGGAGGGGCTACGAGCAGTACTTC.

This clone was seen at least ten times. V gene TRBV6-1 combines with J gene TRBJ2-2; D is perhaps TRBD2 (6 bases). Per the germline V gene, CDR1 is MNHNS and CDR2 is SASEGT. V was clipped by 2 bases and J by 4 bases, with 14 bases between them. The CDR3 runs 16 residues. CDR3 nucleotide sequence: TGTGCCAGCAGTGAATCGGCTAGCGAGATCACCGGGGAGCTGTTTTTT. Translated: CASSESASEITGELFF.

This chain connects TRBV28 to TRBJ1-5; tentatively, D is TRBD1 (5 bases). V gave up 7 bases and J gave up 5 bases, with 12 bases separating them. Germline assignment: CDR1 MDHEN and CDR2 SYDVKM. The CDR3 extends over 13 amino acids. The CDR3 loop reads CASTLWGDQPQHF. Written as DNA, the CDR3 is TGTGCCAGCACCCTATGGGGGGATCAGCCCCAGCATTTT. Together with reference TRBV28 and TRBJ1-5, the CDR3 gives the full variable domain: DVKVTQSSRYLVKRTGEKVFLECVQDMDHENMFWYRQDPGLGLRLIYFSYDVKMKEKGDIPEGYSVSREKKERFSLILESASTNQTSMYLCASTLWGDQPQHFGDGTRLSIL.

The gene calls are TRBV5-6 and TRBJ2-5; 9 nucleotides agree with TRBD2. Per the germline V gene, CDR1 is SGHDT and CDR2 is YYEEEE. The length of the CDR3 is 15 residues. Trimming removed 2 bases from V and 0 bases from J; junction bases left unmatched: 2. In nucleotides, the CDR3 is TGTGCCAGCAGCTTTCTAGCGGGGAACCAAGAGACCCAGTACTTC. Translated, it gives CASSFLAGNQETQYF.

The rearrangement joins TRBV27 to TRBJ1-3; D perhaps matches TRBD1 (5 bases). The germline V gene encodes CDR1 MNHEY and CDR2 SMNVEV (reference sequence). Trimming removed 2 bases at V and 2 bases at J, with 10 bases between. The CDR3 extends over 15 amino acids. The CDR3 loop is CASSLHRTAGNTIYF. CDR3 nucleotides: TGTGCCAGCAGTTTACACAGGACCGCTGGAAACACCATATATTTT.

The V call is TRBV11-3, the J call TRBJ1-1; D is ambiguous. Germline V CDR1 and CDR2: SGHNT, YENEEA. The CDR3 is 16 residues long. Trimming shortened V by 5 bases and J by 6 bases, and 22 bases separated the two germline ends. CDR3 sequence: CASSRPGRGLGSEAFF. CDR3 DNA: TGTGCCAGCAGCCGACCCGGCCGGGGTCTGGGCTCTGAAGCTTTCTTT.

The CDR3 DNA is TGTGCCAGCAGCCCCCGAGCTAGCGAGCCTTACAATGAGCAGTTCTTC. Amino acid sequence: CASSPRASEPYNEQFF. V usage is TRBV13 and J usage is TRBJ2-1; weak D call: TRBD2 (6 bases). The CDR3 consists of 16 residues. The V gene lost 5 bases and the J gene lost 4 bases, with 18 bases spanning the gap. In germline, CDR1 is PRHDT, CDR2 FYEKMQ (reference sequence).

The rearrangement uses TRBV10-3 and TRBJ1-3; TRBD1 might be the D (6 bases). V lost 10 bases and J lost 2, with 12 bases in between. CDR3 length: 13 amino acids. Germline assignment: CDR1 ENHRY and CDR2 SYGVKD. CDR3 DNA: TGTGCCACCACGGGGGGCGCTGGAAACACCATATATTTT. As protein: CATTGGAGNTIYF.

CDR3 in DNA: TGCGCCAGCAGCCACCCGGGACAGGGTAGTGATACGCAGTATTTT. Its translation: CASSHPGQGSDTQYF. The chain employs TRBV4-1 and TRBJ2-3, with 9 bases identical to TRBD1. With 3 bases clipped from V and 6 bases from J, the junction kept 7 bases outside the gene matches. Germline V CDR1 and CDR2: MGHRA, YSYEKL. This CDR3 is 15 amino acids long.

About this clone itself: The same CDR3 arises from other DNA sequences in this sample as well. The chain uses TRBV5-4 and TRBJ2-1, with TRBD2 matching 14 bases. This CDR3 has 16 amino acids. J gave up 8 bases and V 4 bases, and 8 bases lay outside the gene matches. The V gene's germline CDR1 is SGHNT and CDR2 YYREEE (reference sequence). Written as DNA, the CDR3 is TGTGCCAGCAGCGACGGGACTAGCGGGAGATCCCATGAGCAGTTCTTC. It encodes CASSDGTSGRSHEQFF.

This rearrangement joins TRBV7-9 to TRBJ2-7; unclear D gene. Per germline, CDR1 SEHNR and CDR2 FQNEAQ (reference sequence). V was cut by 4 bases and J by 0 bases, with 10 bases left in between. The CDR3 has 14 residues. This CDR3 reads CASSSPLNSYEQYF. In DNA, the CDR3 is TGTGCCAGCAGCTCCCCACTGAACTCCTACGAGCAGTACTTC. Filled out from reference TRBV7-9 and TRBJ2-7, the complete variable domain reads DTGVSQNPRHKITKRGQNVTFRCDPISEHNRLYWYRQTLGQGPEFLTYFQNEAQLEKSRLLSDRFSAERPKGSFSTLEIQRTEQGDSAMYLCASSSPLNSYEQYFGPGTRLTVT.

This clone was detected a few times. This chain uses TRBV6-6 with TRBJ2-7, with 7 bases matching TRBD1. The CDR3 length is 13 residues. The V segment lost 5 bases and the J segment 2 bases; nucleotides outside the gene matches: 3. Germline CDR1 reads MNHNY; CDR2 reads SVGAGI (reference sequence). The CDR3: CASSQQGTYEQYF. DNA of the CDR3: TGTGCCAGCAGTCAACAGGGGACCTACGAGCAGTACTTC.

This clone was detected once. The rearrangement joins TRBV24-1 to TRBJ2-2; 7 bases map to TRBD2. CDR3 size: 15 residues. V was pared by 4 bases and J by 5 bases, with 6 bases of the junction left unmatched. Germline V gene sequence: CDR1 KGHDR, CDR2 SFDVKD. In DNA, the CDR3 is TGTGCCACCAGTGACCCCGGGGGGATAACCGGGGAGCTGTTTTTT. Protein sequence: CATSDPGGITGELFF.

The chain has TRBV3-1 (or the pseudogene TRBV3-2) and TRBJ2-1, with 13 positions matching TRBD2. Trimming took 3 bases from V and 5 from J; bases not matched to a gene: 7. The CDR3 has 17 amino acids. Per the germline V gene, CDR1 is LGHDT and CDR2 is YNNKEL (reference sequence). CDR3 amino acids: CASSQRTGTSGNNEQFF. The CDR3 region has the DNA TGTGCCAGCAGCCAGAGAACCGGGACTAGCGGGAACAATGAGCAGTTCTTC.